Presented here are 19 T cell receptor beta chains from one specimen sequenced in a study of cytomegalovirus exposure and HLA in healthy donors (dated by TCRdb to 2015 to 2018). To prepare the library, the immunoSEQ multiplex PCR assay was applied. A mixture of 60 forward primers for TCR Vbeta segments and 13 reverse primers for TCR Jbeta segments was used in the multiplex PCR. This immuneACCESS table, as held by TCRdb, lists in-frame sequences with V and J called but not all clones. Of the missing ones, under half trace to an unresolved V gene in checked studies; the others have no known cause. The sample table contains 95,000 to 130,000 clones; only one count was recorded for 79% of them. Of the sample, around 4.5% is held by the ten largest clones. The sample taken for sequencing was PBMCs. The origin of the receptors is a man younger than 40 in good health and CMV-seropositive.

This sequence joins TRBV27 and TRBJ2-3, with TRBD1 identical over 8 bases. Germline V lookup: CDR1 MNHEY, CDR2 SMNVEV (reference sequence). V shed 4 bases, J shed 14 bases, and the junction held 20 bases outside the gene matches. The CDR3 is 16 amino acids. The CDR3 loop reads CASSSPSGTGTTIRYF. DNA for the CDR3: TGTGCCAGCAGTTCCCCATCGGGGACAGGAACAACTATAAGGTATTTT.

On this clone: The sample has other DNA sequences that encode this CDR3 too. This chain uses TRBV19 with TRBJ2-1; 9 positions match TRBD2. The junction had 5 bases not matched to a gene; V was cut back by 1 base and J by 4 bases. The germline CDR1 and CDR2 sequences are LNHDA and SQIVND (reference sequence). CDR3 length equals 16 residues. The CDR3 region is CASSIGSGGSYNEQFF. In nucleotides, the CDR3 is TGTGCCAGTAGTATAGGCAGCGGGGGGTCTTACAATGAGCAGTTCTTC.

The rearrangement links TRBV10-1 to TRBJ1-6; the D is unclear. The CDR3 is 15 residues long. Germline lookup yields CDR1 WNHNN and CDR2 SYGVQD (reference sequence). With 3 bases removed from V and 8 bases from J, the gap between germline ends came to 14 bases. The CDR3 region is CASSESLICDSPLHF. For the CDR3, the DNA is TGCGCCAGCAGTGAAAGCTTAATTTGCGATTCACCCCTCCACTTT.

The V call is TRBV4-2, the J call TRBJ2-1; maybe TRBD1 (5 bases). Trimming stripped 6 bases from V and 4 bases from J, with 10 bases between. Germline-derived CDR1 and CDR2 are LGHNA and YNFKEQ. The CDR3 runs to 13 residues. CDR3 bases: TGTGCCAGCAGTCTCGACAGTTACAATGAGCAGTTCTTC. As protein: CASSLDSYNEQFF.

This clone has only a few counts. The chain has TRBV7-3 and TRBJ2-1, with TRBD1 identical over 7 bases. Germline CDR1 reads SGHTA; CDR2 reads FQGTGA. J lost 5 bases, V lost 3 bases, and 7 bases had no gene match. This CDR3 spans 15 amino acids. CDR3 nucleotide sequence: TGTGCCAGCAGCTTCGGGACAGCGGAAAACAATGAGCAGTTCTTC. Protein sequence: CASSFGTAENNEQFF.

The chain couples TRBV9 to TRBJ1-1, with TRBD1 as a possible D gene (5 bases). CDR1 SGDLS and CDR2 YYNGEE come from the germline V gene. The length of the CDR3 is 16 residues. The V end lost 3 bases, the J end lost 1 base, and 16 bases lay between the germline ends. CDR3 residues: CASSATVRGRNTEAFF. The CDR3 DNA reads TGTGCCAGCAGCGCAACCGTCCGGGGGAGGAACACTGAAGCTTTCTTT.

In DNA, the CDR3 is TGTGCCAGCAGTTTATTAGCCCCCAGCGGTTGGGCTAGCGGGAGACGTTCAGATACGCAGTATTTT. This encodes CASSLLAPSGWASGRRSDTQYF. V and J are TRBV27 and TRBJ2-3, with 10 bases fitting TRBD2. Looked up from germline, CDR1 is MNHEY and CDR2 is SMNVEV (reference sequence). The trim removed 1 base at V and 4 bases at J, leaving 23 bases unmatched. The CDR3 covers 22 residues.

The rearrangement joins TRBV11-3 to TRBJ2-3, with TRBD2 matching over 16 bases. Losses at the gene ends were 3 bases for V and 6 bases for J; bases not matched to a gene: 6. This CDR3 region has 17 residues. Germline CDR1 is SGHNT and CDR2 is YENEEA. The CDR3 is CASSLPGLAGGRDTQYF. CDR3 nucleotide sequence: TGTGCCAGCAGCTTGCCGGGACTAGCGGGGGGGCGGGATACGCAGTATTTT.

The chain employs TRBV9 and TRBJ2-5; 8 positions agree with TRBD2. With V trimmed by 0 bases and J by 5 bases, 6 bases remained unmatched. CDR1 SGDLS and CDR2 YYNGEE come from the germline V gene. The CDR3 covers 15 residues. The CDR3 DNA sequence: TGTGCCAGCAGCGTAGGCGGGGGGCCGGGGGAGACCCAGTACTTC. It is translated as CASSVGGGPGETQYF.

The V gene is TRBV11-2, the J gene TRBJ2-7, with TRBD2 identical over 9 bases. Germline lookup yields CDR1 SGHAT and CDR2 FQNNGV. The CDR3 has 14 amino acids. The V and J ends lost 6 bases and 0 bases, in that order; junction bases with no gene match: 3. CDR3 in amino acids: CASSASGVSYEQYF. The CDR3 region has the DNA TGTGCCAGCAGTGCTAGCGGGGTCTCCTACGAGCAGTACTTC.

The chain employs TRBV11-3 and TRBJ2-1; D is perhaps TRBD1 (5 bases). This CDR3 has 15 residues. V lost 2 bases and J 4 bases, leaving 12 bases between the germline ends. Looked up from germline, CDR1 is SGHNT and CDR2 is YENEEA. CDR3 DNA sequence: TGTGCCAGCAGCTTACAAGGGGCTGCTTACAATGAGCAGTTCTTC. Encoded protein: CASSLQGAAYNEQFF.

The chain employs TRBV4-1 and TRBJ2-5, with 7 bases that match TRBD1. This CDR3 spans 16 amino acids. The germline V gene has CDR1 MGHRA and CDR2 YSYEKL. The V segment lost 3 bases and the J segment 1 base; nucleotides outside the gene matches: 8. CDR3 coding DNA: TGCGCCAGCAGCCACTCCAGGAACAGGGGCCAAGAGACCCAGTACTTC. It translates to CASSHSRNRGQETQYF.

The rearrangement links TRBV10-2 to TRBJ1-1; no clear D gene. Per the germline V gene, CDR1 is WSHSY and CDR2 is SAAADI. The CDR3 loop spans 13 amino acids. V was clipped by 7 bases and J by 9 bases, with 18 bases between them. This CDR3 is CASNLSEGLKAFF. The CDR3, as DNA: TGCGCCAGCAACCTCTCGGAGGGTCTAAAAGCTTTCTTT.

The chain links TRBV28 to TRBJ2-3; D is possibly TRBD2 (6 bases). The CDR3 extends over 17 amino acids. V lost 4 bases to trimming and J lost 0 bases, with 17 bases between them. Germline V gene lookup returns CDR1 MDHEN and CDR2 SYDVKM. The CDR3, as DNA: TGTGCCAGCAGTTATCCGCCTAGCGAGTCTAGCACAGATACGCAGTATTTT. Protein: CASSYPPSESSTDTQYF.

The J gene is TRBJ1-2, the V gene TRBV29-1, with TRBD1 identical over 8 bases. The CDR3 covers 14 residues. Trimming removed 6 bases from V and 2 bases from J; junction bases left unmatched: 8. CDR1 is SQVTM and CDR2 is ANQGSEA in the germline V gene. As DNA, the CDR3 is TGCAGCGTCCGAAAGGCAGGGGGCAACTATGGCTACACCTTC. Translating gives CSVRKAGGNYGYTF. Combining the CDR3 with reference TRBV29-1 and TRBJ1-2 gives the whole variable domain SAVISQKPSRDICQRGTSLTIQCQVDSQVTMMFWYRQQPGQSLTLIATANQGSEATYESGFVIDKFPISRPNLTFSTLTVSNMSPEDSSIYLCSVRKAGGNYGYTFGSGTRLTVV.

The V gene is TRBV28, the J gene TRBJ2-7; a possible D gene is TRBD1 (6 bases). From germline, CDR1 is MDHEN and CDR2 SYDVKM. The CDR3 consists of 11 residues. Deletions cut 6 bases from V and 8 bases from J, with 11 bases between. The CDR3 protein is CASSSGVKQYF. The CDR3 nucleotides read TGTGCCAGCAGCTCAGGGGTCAAGCAGTACTTC. The complete variable domain, with remaining parts taken from reference TRBV28 and TRBJ2-7, reads DVKVTQSSRYLVKRTGEKVFLECVQDMDHENMFWYRQDPGLGLRLIYFSYDVKMKEKGDIPEGYSVSREKKERFSLILESASTNQTSMYLCASSSGVKQYFGPGTRLTVT.

This chain uses TRBV19 with TRBJ1-2; D unclear. Trimming removed 5 bases at V and 4 bases at J, with 8 bases between. CDR3 length equals 12 residues. Looked up from germline, CDR1 is LNHDA and CDR2 is SQIVND (reference sequence). CDR3 sequence reads: CASSDQIYGYTF. For the CDR3, the DNA is TGTGCCAGTAGTGATCAGATCTATGGCTACACCTTC.

This clone was detected only a few times. The chain joins TRBV4-3 to TRBJ2-2; TRBD2 aligns across 10 bases. The CDR3 runs to 16 residues. The V segment lost 5 bases and the J segment 5 bases; nucleotides outside the gene matches: 8. Per the germline V gene, CDR1 is LGHNA and CDR2 is YSLEER. The CDR3 protein is CASSSTSGKGTGELFF. The CDR3 nucleotides are TGCGCCAGCAGCTCTACTAGCGGGAAGGGGACCGGGGAGCTGTTTTTT.

The V call is TRBV29-1, the J call TRBJ2-3; TRBD2 is a possible D gene (6 bases). This CDR3 spans 13 amino acids. Germline-derived CDR1 and CDR2 are SQVTM and ANQGSEA. Trimming left V 5 bases short and J 6 bases short, with 15 bases between. The CDR3 nucleotides read TGCAGCGTTTGGTCAGGACGGGGGGATACGCAGTATTTT. Encoded protein: CSVWSGRGDTQYF.